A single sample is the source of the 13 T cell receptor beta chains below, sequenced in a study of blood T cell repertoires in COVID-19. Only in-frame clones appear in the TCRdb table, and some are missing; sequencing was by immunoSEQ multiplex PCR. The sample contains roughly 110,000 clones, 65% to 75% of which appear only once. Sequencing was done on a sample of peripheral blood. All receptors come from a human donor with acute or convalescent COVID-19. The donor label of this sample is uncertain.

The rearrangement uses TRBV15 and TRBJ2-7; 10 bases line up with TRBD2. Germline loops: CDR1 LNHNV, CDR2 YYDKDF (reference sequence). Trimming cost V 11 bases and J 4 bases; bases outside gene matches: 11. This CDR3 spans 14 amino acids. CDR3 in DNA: TGTGCCCAGCGGCTAGCGGGGGAGGGTTACGAGCAGTACGTC. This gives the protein CAQRLAGEGYEQYV.

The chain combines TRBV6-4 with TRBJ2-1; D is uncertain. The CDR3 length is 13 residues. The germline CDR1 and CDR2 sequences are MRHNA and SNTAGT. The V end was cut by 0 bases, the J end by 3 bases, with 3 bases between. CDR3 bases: TGTGCCAGCAGTGACTCCAGCTACAATGAGCAGTTCTTC. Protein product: CASSDSSYNEQFF.

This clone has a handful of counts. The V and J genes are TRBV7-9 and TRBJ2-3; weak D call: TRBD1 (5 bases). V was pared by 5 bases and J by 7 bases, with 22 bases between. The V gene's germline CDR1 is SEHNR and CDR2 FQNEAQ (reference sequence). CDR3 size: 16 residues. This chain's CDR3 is CASSETSTDPPNTQYF. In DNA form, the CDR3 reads TGTGCCAGCAGCGAAACCTCGACAGACCCACCGAATACGCAGTATTTT. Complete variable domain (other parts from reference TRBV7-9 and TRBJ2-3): DTGVSQNPRHKITKRGQNVTFRCDPISEHNRLYWYRQTLGQGPEFLTYFQNEAQLEKSRLLSDRFSAERPKGSFSTLEIQRTEQGDSAMYLCASSETSTDPPNTQYFGPGTRLTVL.

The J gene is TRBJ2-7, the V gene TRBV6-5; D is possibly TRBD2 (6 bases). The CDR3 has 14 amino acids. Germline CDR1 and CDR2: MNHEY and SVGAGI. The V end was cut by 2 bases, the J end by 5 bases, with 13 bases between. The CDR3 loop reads CASSYGATGDEQYF. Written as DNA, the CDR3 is TGTGCCAGCAGTTACGGGGCTACGGGGGACGAGCAGTACTTC.

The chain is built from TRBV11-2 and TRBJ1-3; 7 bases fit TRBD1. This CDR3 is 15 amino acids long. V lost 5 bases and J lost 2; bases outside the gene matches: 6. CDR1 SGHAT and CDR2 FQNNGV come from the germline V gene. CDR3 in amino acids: CASSQLGTAGNTIYF. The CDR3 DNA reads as TGTGCCAGCAGCCAGCTAGGGACAGCTGGAAACACCATATATTTT.

CDR3 nucleotides: TGTGCCAGCAGCCCCGCCCCCTATAGCAATCAGCCCCAGCATTTT. Translated: CASSPAPYSNQPQHF. The rearrangement joins TRBV28 to TRBJ1-5; D unresolved. The CDR3 is made up of 15 amino acids. V lost 6 bases to trimming and J lost 0 bases, with 12 bases between them. Germline V gene data show CDR1 as MDHEN and CDR2 as SYDVKM. The full variable domain, completed using reference TRBV28 and TRBJ1-5, is DVKVTQSSRYLVKRTGEKVFLECVQDMDHENMFWYRQDPGLGLRLIYFSYDVKMKEKGDIPEGYSVSREKKERFSLILESASTNQTSMYLCASSPAPYSNQPQHFGDGTRLSIL.

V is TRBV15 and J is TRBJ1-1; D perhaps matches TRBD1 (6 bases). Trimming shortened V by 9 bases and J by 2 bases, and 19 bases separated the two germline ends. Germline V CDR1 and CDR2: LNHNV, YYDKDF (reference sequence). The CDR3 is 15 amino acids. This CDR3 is CATCLVRQANTEAFF. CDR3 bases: TGTGCCACATGCCTAGTAAGACAGGCCAACACTGAAGCTTTCTTT.

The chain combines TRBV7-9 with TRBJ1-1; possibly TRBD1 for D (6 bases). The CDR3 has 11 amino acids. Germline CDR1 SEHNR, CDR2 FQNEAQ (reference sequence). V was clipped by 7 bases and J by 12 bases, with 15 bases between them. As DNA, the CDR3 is TGTGCCAGCACAGCAGGGGTTCGAACTTTCTTT. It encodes CASTAGVRTFF. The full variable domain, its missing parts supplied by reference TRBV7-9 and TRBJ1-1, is DTGVSQNPRHKITKRGQNVTFRCDPISEHNRLYWYRQTLGQGPEFLTYFQNEAQLEKSRLLSDRFSAERPKGSFSTLEIQRTEQGDSAMYLCASTAGVRTFFGQGTRLTVV.

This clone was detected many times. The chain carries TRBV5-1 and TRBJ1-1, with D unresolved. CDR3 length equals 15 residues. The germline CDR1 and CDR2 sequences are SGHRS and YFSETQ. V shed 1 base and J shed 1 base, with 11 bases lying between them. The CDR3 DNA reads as TGCGCCAGCAGCTTGTCCGACACAAGGAACACTGAAGCTTTCTTT. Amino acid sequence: CASSLSDTRNTEAFF.

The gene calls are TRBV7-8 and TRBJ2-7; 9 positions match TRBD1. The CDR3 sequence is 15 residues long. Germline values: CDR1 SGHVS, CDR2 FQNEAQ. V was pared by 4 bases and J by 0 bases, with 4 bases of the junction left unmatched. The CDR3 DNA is TGTGCCAGCAGCTACGACAGGGGGAGCTCCTACGAGCAGTACGTC. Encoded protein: CASSYDRGSSYEQYV.

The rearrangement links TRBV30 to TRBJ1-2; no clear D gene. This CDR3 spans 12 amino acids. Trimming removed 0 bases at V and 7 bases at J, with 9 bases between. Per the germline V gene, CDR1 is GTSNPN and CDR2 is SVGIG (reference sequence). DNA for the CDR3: TGTGCCTGGAGTGTATCTGGGCTTGGCTACACCTTC. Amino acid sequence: CAWSVSGLGYTF. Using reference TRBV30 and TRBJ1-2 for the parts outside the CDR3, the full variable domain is SQTIHQWPATLVQPVGSPLSLECTVEGTSNPNLYWYRQAAGRGLQLLFYSVGIGQISSEVPQNLSASRPQDRQFILSSKKLLLSDSGFYLCAWSVSGLGYTFGSGTRLTVV.

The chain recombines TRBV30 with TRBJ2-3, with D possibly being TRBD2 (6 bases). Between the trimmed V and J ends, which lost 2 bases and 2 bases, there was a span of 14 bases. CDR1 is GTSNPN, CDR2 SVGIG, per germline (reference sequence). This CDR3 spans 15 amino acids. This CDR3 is CAWSIGGKNTDTQYF. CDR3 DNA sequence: TGTGCCTGGAGTATCGGAGGGAAGAACACAGATACGCAGTATTTT.

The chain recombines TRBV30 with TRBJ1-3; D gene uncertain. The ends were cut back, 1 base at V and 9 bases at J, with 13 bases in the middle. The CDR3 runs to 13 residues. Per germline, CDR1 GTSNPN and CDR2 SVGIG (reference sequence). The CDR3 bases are TGTGCCTGGAGTGCTATTCTTGGGAGCACCATATATTTT. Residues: CAWSAILGSTIYF.